This entry is about one TCR beta chain. The sample belongs to a study of T-cell reconstitution after alpha-beta-depleted transplantation in children. Preparing the TCRbeta library involved the use of unique molecular identifiers. TCRdb analysed the PCR reads with MiXCR anew, one entry per CDR3 protein. The table includes around 250,000 distinct CDR3 sequences, around 9.6% detected once. Germline V gives CDR1 SEHNR, CDR2 FQNEAQ (reference sequence). The CDR3 covers 11 residues. V was trimmed by 9 bases and J by 6 bases, leaving 10 bases between them. Sequenced material: PBMCs from the stem cell graft donor, taken from the stem cell graft. This receptor was identified in a human donor who donated a stem cell graft to a child with SCID. The genes are TRBV7-9 and TRBJ2-3; D gene unclear. Here the CDR3 DNA reads TGTGCCAGTGGCTTCGGGGATACGCAGTATTTT. The encoded protein is CASGFGDTQYF.